This TCR beta chain was profiled in a study of tumor-infiltrating lymphocytes in localized non-small cell lung cancer. Study in general: The cohort mixed smokers and never-smokers, several histologies, and some post-neoadjuvant-chemotherapy samples.

On this clone itself: Its specificity is not known.

Libraries were prepared by immunoSEQ multiplex PCR; TCRdb keeps only in-frame clonotypes and omits some of them. The table includes 13,000 to 15,000 clones, around 72% detected once. Notes on the study in general: Technical variation could not be separated from intratumor heterogeneity here. Tumors had more T cell infiltration than uninvolved lung, per TCRbeta sequencing and CD3 counts.

The clonotype was recovered from a human donor with non-small cell lung cancer. The material sequenced was uninvolved lung tissue not adjacent to the tumor.

CDR3 residues: CASSSTGSRSNQPQHF. In nucleotides, the CDR3 is TGTGCCAGCAGCTCGACAGGGAGCCGGAGCAATCAGCCCCAGCATTTT. The rearrangement links TRBV7-8 to TRBJ1-5; 7 nucleotides line up with TRBD1. This CDR3 region has 16 residues. The junction had 7 bases not matched to a gene; V was cut back by 4 bases and J by 1 base. The germline V gene encodes CDR1 SGHVS and CDR2 FQNEAQ.